These 8 T cell receptor beta chains originate from one sample sequenced in a study of regulatory T cells in long-lasting Graves disease. This sample's time point: persistent/refractory GD, antithyroid drugs over 5 years with positive TRAb. The TCR library was prepared using RNA isolated from PBMCs. HTBI primers from iRepertoire and Arm-PCR of CDR3 regions yielded the TCR beta libraries. MiXCR, run by TCRdb on the multiplex PCR reads, gives a single entry per CDR3 protein. This sample has roughly 360,000 distinct CDR3 sequences; roughly 20% occur once, and the top ten carry around 30%. Source: peripheral blood mononuclear cells (PBMCs), taken when the disease was refractory, from a patient treated with antithyroid drugs. The receptor set was obtained from a woman in her thirties or forties with Graves disease.

This clonotype has a handful of counts. V and J are TRBV4-1 and TRBJ2-5, with D perhaps TRBD2 (6 bases). This CDR3 contains 14 residues. Per the germline V gene, CDR1 is MGHRA and CDR2 is YSYEKL. Trimming stripped 1 base from V and 5 bases from J, with 11 bases between. CDR3 DNA: TGCGCCAGCAGCCAAGTACGCGGGAAGGAGACCCAGTACTTC. Its translation is CASSQVRGKETQYF.

This chain uses TRBV6-2 or TRBV6-3 with TRBJ1-5; D is undetermined. Per germline, CDR1 MNHEY and CDR2 SVGEGT. This CDR3 comprises 18 residues. V lost 0 bases to trimming and J lost 1 base, with 16 bases between them. DNA for the CDR3: TGTGCCAGCAGTTACTCGGCTAGTAGAGCCGTGAGCAATCAGCCCCAGCATTTT. Amino acids: CASSYSASRAVSNQPQHF.

This clonotype was detected only a few times. The rearrangement uses TRBV19 and TRBJ1-1; D is uncertain. V lost 5 bases to trimming and J lost 8 bases, with 12 bases between them. This CDR3 spans 12 amino acids. Germline CDR1 LNHDA, CDR2 SQIVND (reference sequence). The DNA for the CDR3 is TGTGCCAGTAGTCTGTGGACGGGGGAAGCTTTCTTT. Translation gives CASSLWTGEAFF.

On this clonotype: It may be a read error: a sequence one base away is much more abundant. The chain couples TRBV28 to TRBJ2-5; a weak D match, TRBD2 (7 bases). CDR3 length equals 17 residues. Germline V lookup: CDR1 MDHEN, CDR2 SYDVKM. CDR3 in DNA: TGTGCCAGCAGTTTTCCCGAGGGGGGAGCGGGGCAAGAGACCCAGCACTTC. Its translation is CASSFPEGGAGQETQHF.

In the case of this clonotype: A read error is the likely source, as a far larger clone sits one nucleotide away. This chain joins TRBV28 and TRBJ2-1, with 16 bases that match TRBD2. This CDR3 has 19 residues. V was pared by 5 bases and J by 10 bases, with 17 bases of the junction left unmatched. Germline CDR1 MDHEN, CDR2 SYDVKM. The CDR3 loop reads CASSLGIGTSGRDTYEQFF. The CDR3 coding sequence is TGTGCCAGCAGTCTAGGGATCGGGACTAGCGGGAGGGATACCTACGAGCAGTTCTTC.

This clonotype came up a few times. Written as DNA, the CDR3 is TGTGCCAGCTCACCGGCCGTGGACAGGAGCACCGGGGAGCTGTTTTTT. It encodes CASSPAVDRSTGELFF. The V call is TRBV18, the J call TRBJ2-2; 7 nucleotides agree with TRBD1. The CDR3 consists of 16 residues. V gave up 3 bases and J gave up 4 bases; unmatched junction bases: 8. The germline CDR1 and CDR2 sequences are KGHSH and LQKENI.

This clonotype was counted many times. The gene calls are TRBV6-1 and TRBJ2-2; 10 nucleotides match TRBD1. The CDR3 loop spans 17 amino acids. Germline lookup yields CDR1 MNHNS and CDR2 SASEGT. V was pared by 6 bases and J by 6 bases, with 13 bases of the junction left unmatched. The CDR3 bases are TGTGCCAGCAGACCAGGACCGGGACAGGGGCTTCCCGGGGAGCTGTTTTTT. This sequence encodes CASRPGPGQGLPGELFF.

This clonotype has ten or more counts. The chain carries TRBV19 and TRBJ2-7; D call uncertain. This CDR3 spans 13 amino acids. CDR1 is LNHDA and CDR2 is SQIVND in the germline V gene (reference sequence). The V end was cut by 4 bases, the J end by 1 base, with 8 bases between. The CDR3: CASSRHLSYEQYF. The CDR3 bases are TGTGCCAGTAGTAGACACCTTTCCTACGAGCAGTACTTC.